These 25 T cell receptor beta chains were sequenced from one sample in a study of cytomegalovirus exposure and HLA in healthy donors. PCR was performed using 60 Vbeta and 13 Jbeta primers. The protocol was immunoSEQ multiplex PCR, while the TCRdb copy is restricted to in-frame clones and leaves out a portion. The table lists 75,000 to 80,000 clones, under 80% of them singletons. The sample comprised PBMCs. The source of these receptors is a man aged 40-50 years in good health and CMV-seronegative.

The chain uses TRBV6-5 and TRBJ1-2; D remains unclear. The CDR3 sequence is 13 residues long. V was clipped by 4 bases and J by 7 bases, with 13 bases between them. Per the germline V gene, CDR1 is MNHEY and CDR2 is SVGAGI. For the CDR3, the DNA is TGTGCCAGCAGTTCGCGGGTGACTATTGGCTACACCTTC. Its protein product is CASSSRVTIGYTF.

This clone appeared a single time. V gene TRBV7-3 combines with J gene TRBJ2-1; D uncertain. V gave up 6 bases and J gave up 7 bases, with 22 bases separating them. The CDR3 length is 16 residues. Per the germline V gene, CDR1 is SGHTA and CDR2 is FQGTGA. The CDR3 DNA follows: TGTGCCAGCAGGTCGAAAGAGACACTCCAGTGGAATGAGCAGTTCTTC. Amino acids: CASRSKETLQWNEQFF. The variable domain in full, with the rest retrieved from reference TRBV7-3 and TRBJ2-1, is GAGVSQTPSNKVTEKGKYVELRCDPISGHTALYWYRQSLGQGPEFLIYFQGTGAADDSGLPNDRFFAVRPEGSVSTLKIQRTERGDSAVYLCASRSKETLQWNEQFFGPGTRLTVL.

This chain links TRBV25-1 with TRBJ2-1; perhaps TRBD2 as D (6 bases). Trimming removed 3 bases from V and 4 bases from J, with 13 bases in between. This CDR3 is built from 15 residues. The germline V gene encodes CDR1 MGHDK and CDR2 SYGVNS. CDR3 residues: CASSDAGTGYNEQFF. CDR3 in DNA: TGTGCCAGCAGTGATGCGGGAACGGGATACAATGAGCAGTTCTTC.

V is TRBV6-6 and J is TRBJ2-1, with 14 nucleotides matching TRBD2. The trim removed 11 bases at V and 4 bases at J, leaving 4 bases unmatched. Germline V gives CDR1 MNHNY, CDR2 SVGAGI (reference sequence). The CDR3 sequence is 14 residues long. This CDR3 is CAVRLAGGYNEQFF. The CDR3 bases are TGTGCCGTCAGACTAGCGGGGGGGTACAATGAGCAGTTCTTC.

The rearrangement joins TRBV19 to TRBJ2-2; D is possibly TRBD1 (7 bases). Trimming cost V 6 bases and J 2 bases, with 13 bases left between them. This CDR3 is 15 amino acids long. Germline lookup yields CDR1 LNHDA and CDR2 SQIVND (reference sequence). The CDR3 loop is CASRAGQLNTGELFF. CDR3 nucleotide sequence: TGTGCCAGTAGGGCGGGACAGTTAAACACCGGGGAGCTGTTTTTT.

The chain joins TRBV7-8 to TRBJ1-5; 8 bases align to TRBD1. The CDR3 spans 17 residues. Germline lookup yields CDR1 SGHVS and CDR2 FQNEAQ. V trimming: 5 bases; J trimming: 5 bases; junction bases outside the gene matches: 14. The CDR3 DNA is TGTGCCAGCAGCCGAAAGTTCGGGACAGGCCTGCATCAGCCCCAGCATTTT. Translation: CASSRKFGTGLHQPQHF.

The chain recombines TRBV29-1 with TRBJ2-1; 12 bases fit TRBD2. In germline, CDR1 is SQVTM, CDR2 ANQGSEA. This CDR3 region has 14 residues. With 8 bases clipped from V and 7 bases from J, the junction kept 9 bases outside the gene matches. This chain's CDR3 is CSSTRTSGKNEQFF. The CDR3, as DNA: TGCAGCTCTACTAGGACTAGCGGGAAGAATGAGCAGTTCTTC.

CDR3 residues: CASSSEGGARLGYNEQFF. Written as DNA, the CDR3 is TGTGCCAGCAGCTCTGAGGGAGGGGCGCGGTTGGGTTACAATGAGCAGTTCTTC. This chain connects TRBV7-6 to TRBJ2-1, with 7 bases fitting TRBD2. The CDR3 spans 18 residues. Trimming removed 4 bases from V and 4 bases from J; junction bases left unmatched: 16. The germline V gene has CDR1 SGHVS and CDR2 FNYEAQ.

The chain links TRBV5-1 to TRBJ1-1; tentative D call: TRBD1 (5 bases). V was pared by 0 bases and J by 1 base, with 10 bases between. In germline, CDR1 is SGHRS, CDR2 YFSETQ. The CDR3 spans 15 residues. The DNA of the CDR3 is TGCGCCAGCAGCTTGGGTGGGGCTCCGAACACTGAAGCTTTCTTT. This sequence encodes CASSLGGAPNTEAFF.

The V call is TRBV7-3, the J call TRBJ1-1, with D hard to call. The V end was cut by 2 bases, the J end by 5 bases, with 12 bases between. Germline CDR1 and CDR2: SGHTA and FQGTGA. This CDR3 contains 14 residues. The CDR3 coding sequence is TGTGCCAGCAGCTTAGAGGCCGGCCGGACTGAAGCTTTCTTT. It codes for CASSLEAGRTEAFF.

J is TRBJ2-5 and V is TRBV28, with TRBD2 matching 12 bases. This CDR3 contains 16 residues. V lost 5 bases to trimming and J lost 5 bases; unmatched junction nucleotides: 9. The germline CDR1 and CDR2 sequences are MDHEN and SYDVKM. The CDR3 bases are TGTGCCAGCAGTGTAGGCCTAGCGGGAGGGGTTGAGACCCAGTACTTC. It is translated as CASSVGLAGGVETQYF.

The chain couples TRBV2 to TRBJ2-7, with D tentatively TRBD2 (6 bases). CDR3 length: 15 amino acids. The germline CDR1 and CDR2 sequences are SNHLY and FYNNEI. Trimming removed 6 bases from V and 1 base from J, with 16 bases in between. CDR3 in amino acids: CASRESSGGSYEQYF. The DNA for the CDR3 is TGTGCCAGCAGGGAAAGTAGCGGAGGATCCTACGAGCAGTACTTC.

The chain has TRBV4-1 and TRBJ2-2; D might be TRBD1 (5 bases). V was clipped by 4 bases and J by 2 bases, with 14 bases between them. The CDR3 is made up of 16 amino acids. Germline CDR1 is MGHRA and CDR2 is YSYEKL. As DNA, the CDR3 is TGCGCCAGCAGCCCGAAGGGGTTACTTAACACCGGGGAGCTGTTTTTT. Translated: CASSPKGLLNTGELFF.

This chain links TRBV5-4 with TRBJ2-3, with 8 bases aligning to TRBD2. Germline V CDR1 and CDR2: SGHNT, YYREEE (reference sequence). The V segment lost 3 bases and the J segment 6 bases; nucleotides outside the gene matches: 21. The length of the CDR3 is 19 residues. Written as DNA, the CDR3 is TGTGCCAGCAGCTCGATAGCGGGAACCGAAACGTCAGCAGGGGATACGCAGTATTTT. Translation gives CASSSIAGTETSAGDTQYF.

J is TRBJ2-3 and V is TRBV18, with a weak D call TRBD2 (5 bases). Per the germline V gene, CDR1 is KGHSH and CDR2 is LQKENI. CDR3 length equals 13 residues. With 2 bases removed from V and 3 bases from J, the gap between germline ends came to 6 bases. The CDR3: CASSPRETDTQYF. CDR3 coding DNA: TGTGCCAGCTCACCAAGGGAGACAGATACGCAGTATTTT. Full variable domain (missing parts from reference TRBV18 and TRBJ2-3): NAGVMQNPRHLVRRRGQEARLRCSPMKGHSHVYWYRQLPEEGLKFMVYLQKENIIDESGMPKERFSAEFPKEGPSILRIQQVVRGDSAAYFCASSPRETDTQYFGPGTRLTVL.

The chain recombines TRBV9 with TRBJ1-5, with TRBD1 as a possible D gene (5 bases). CDR1 is SGDLS and CDR2 is YYNGEE in the germline V gene. Trimming removed 3 bases at V and 4 bases at J, with 11 bases between. The CDR3 contains 14 residues. CDR3 coding DNA: TGTGCCAGCAGCGGGGCAGGGCATAATCAGCCCCAGCATTTT. Protein: CASSGAGHNQPQHF.

The CDR3 is CASSLRDRVDNEQFF. The CDR3 DNA reads TGTGCCAGCAGCTTGCGGGACAGGGTAGACAATGAGCAGTTCTTC. The genes are TRBV5-4 and TRBJ2-1; 9 nucleotides agree with TRBD1. The CDR3 has 15 residues. Germline V gene lookup returns CDR1 SGHNT and CDR2 YYREEE (reference sequence). V was pared by 1 base and J by 5 bases, with 4 bases of the junction left unmatched. Full variable domain (rest looked up from reference TRBV5-4 and TRBJ2-1): ETGVTQSPTHLIKTRGQQVTLRCSSQSGHNTVSWYQQALGQGPQFIFQYYREEENGRGNFPPRFSGLQFPNYSSELNVNALELDDSALYLCASSLRDRVDNEQFFGPGTRLTVL.

This chain's CDR3 is CASSLEGQGGQPQHF. CDR3 bases: TGCGCCAGCAGCTTGGAAGGGCAGGGAGGTCAGCCCCAGCATTTT. This sequence joins TRBV5-1 and TRBJ1-5; TRBD1 might be the D (5 bases). This CDR3 region has 15 residues. Germline V gene data show CDR1 as SGHRS and CDR2 as YFSETQ. V lost 0 bases to trimming and J lost 6 bases, with 13 bases between them. Full variable domain (missing parts from reference TRBV5-1 and TRBJ1-5): KAGVTQTPRYLIKTRGQQVTLSCSPISGHRSVSWYQQTPGQGLQFLFEYFSETQRNKGNFPGRFSGRQFSNSRSEMNVSTLELGDSALYLCASSLEGQGGQPQHFGDGTRLSIL.

This clone was recorded only once. J is TRBJ2-7 and V is TRBV5-1; tentative D call: TRBD2 (7 bases). Trimming removed 0 bases from V and 6 bases from J, with 13 bases in between. CDR1 and CDR2 from the germline V gene are SGHRS and YFSETQ. The CDR3 contains 14 residues. DNA of the CDR3: TGCGCCAGCAGCTTGGCACGGGGGGCGGGCGAGCAGTACTTC. Protein: CASSLARGAGEQYF.

Concerning this clone itself: Other DNA sequences of this sample code for an identical CDR3. The chain employs TRBV28 and TRBJ2-1, with 10 bases identical to TRBD1. This CDR3 region has 13 residues. The junction had 2 bases not matched to a gene; V was cut back by 6 bases and J by 6 bases. Germline loops: CDR1 MDHEN, CDR2 SYDVKM. CDR3 amino acids: CASSRTGGNEQFF. The CDR3 region has the DNA TGTGCCAGCAGCCGGACAGGGGGCAATGAGCAGTTCTTC.

This clone was seen just once. The rearrangement links TRBV19 to TRBJ1-5; D gene ambiguous. The ends were cut back, 7 bases at V and 7 bases at J, with 14 bases in the middle. Germline CDR1 and CDR2: LNHDA and SQIVND (reference sequence). The CDR3 totals 13 residues. CDR3 amino acids: CASNRGGGQPQHF. The CDR3 bases are TGTGCCAGTAACCGGGGAGGAGGACAGCCCCAGCATTTT. The full variable domain, rest sourced from reference TRBV19 and TRBJ1-5, is DGGITQSPKYLFRKEGQNVTLSCEQNLNHDAMYWYRQDPGQGLRLIYYSQIVNDFQKGDIAEGYSVSREKKESFPLTVTSAQKNPTAFYLCASNRGGGQPQHFGDGTRLSIL.

The chain links TRBV19 to TRBJ2-5; 7 bases agree with TRBD1. The J call may be faulty, since TRBJ2-7 better matches the DNA end. This CDR3 has 13 residues. The germline V gene encodes CDR1 LNHDA and CDR2 SQIVND (reference sequence). In DNA form, the CDR3 reads TGTGCCAGTAGTATAGGAGGGGGCAGCGAGCAGTACTTC. It codes for CASSIGGGSEQYF.

The table lists this clone with a few counts. The chain is built from TRBV4-1 and TRBJ2-1, with 10 bases lining up with TRBD1. Germline CDR1 reads MGHRA; CDR2 reads YSYEKL. The length of the CDR3 is 19 residues. The ends lost 4 bases at V and 5 bases at J; junction bases unmatched: 17. The CDR3 DNA reads TGCGCCAGCAGCCCAGCGGGACAGGGGTTTCGGGGACGAGACAATGAGCAGTTCTTC. Its protein product is CASSPAGQGFRGRDNEQFF.

This clone was seen only a few times. This chain uses TRBV18 with TRBJ2-5, with D unclear. The CDR3 contains 14 residues. V was shortened by 3 bases and J by 5 bases, with 13 bases between the two germline ends. Looked up from germline, CDR1 is KGHSH and CDR2 is LQKENI. For the CDR3, the DNA is TGTGCCAGCTCACCGTCGATTAGTGCCGAGACCCAGTACTTC. Its translation: CASSPSISAETQYF.

The V call is TRBV10-3, the J call TRBJ2-1; tentatively, D is TRBD1 (6 bases). The ends were cut back, 3 bases at V and 6 bases at J, with 9 bases in the middle. The length of the CDR3 is 13 residues. The germline V gene has CDR1 ENHRY and CDR2 SYGVKD. DNA for the CDR3: TGTGCCATCAGTGAATTGGACAGCAATGAGCAGTTCTTC. This sequence encodes CAISELDSNEQFF.